This T cell receptor (beta chain) was sequenced for a study of blood T cell repertoires in COVID-19. In the study overall: The cDNA or gDNA used as material had been derived from T cells, B-cell-depleted T cells, or PBMCs.

Participant ages covered roughly 18 to 89 years across about 22 US areas. Produced via immunoSEQ multiplex PCR; TCRdb's table is partial and in-frame only. In the table there are 300,000 to 500,000 clones, approximately 86% of which are singletons. The clonotype comes from a woman in her thirties or forties with acute COVID-19. What was sequenced was PBMCs or T cells enriched from blood (not recorded which).

The CDR3 DNA follows: TGCGCCAGCAGCCCCAGCGGAGGGGGCATAGTTCAGCCCCAGCATTTT. This codes for CASSPSGGGIVQPQHF. This rearrangement joins TRBV5-1 to TRBJ1-5; 7 nucleotides agree with TRBD1. Germline CDR1 is SGHRS and CDR2 is YFSETQ. The CDR3 contains 16 residues. V lost 4 bases to trimming and J lost 6 bases; unmatched junction nucleotides: 13. The full variable domain, its missing parts supplied by reference TRBV5-1 and TRBJ1-5, is KAGVTQTPRYLIKTRGQQVTLSCSPISGHRSVSWYQQTPGQGLQFLFEYFSETQRNKGNFPGRFSGRQFSNSRSEMNVSTLELGDSALYLCASSPSGGGIVQPQHFGDGTRLSIL.